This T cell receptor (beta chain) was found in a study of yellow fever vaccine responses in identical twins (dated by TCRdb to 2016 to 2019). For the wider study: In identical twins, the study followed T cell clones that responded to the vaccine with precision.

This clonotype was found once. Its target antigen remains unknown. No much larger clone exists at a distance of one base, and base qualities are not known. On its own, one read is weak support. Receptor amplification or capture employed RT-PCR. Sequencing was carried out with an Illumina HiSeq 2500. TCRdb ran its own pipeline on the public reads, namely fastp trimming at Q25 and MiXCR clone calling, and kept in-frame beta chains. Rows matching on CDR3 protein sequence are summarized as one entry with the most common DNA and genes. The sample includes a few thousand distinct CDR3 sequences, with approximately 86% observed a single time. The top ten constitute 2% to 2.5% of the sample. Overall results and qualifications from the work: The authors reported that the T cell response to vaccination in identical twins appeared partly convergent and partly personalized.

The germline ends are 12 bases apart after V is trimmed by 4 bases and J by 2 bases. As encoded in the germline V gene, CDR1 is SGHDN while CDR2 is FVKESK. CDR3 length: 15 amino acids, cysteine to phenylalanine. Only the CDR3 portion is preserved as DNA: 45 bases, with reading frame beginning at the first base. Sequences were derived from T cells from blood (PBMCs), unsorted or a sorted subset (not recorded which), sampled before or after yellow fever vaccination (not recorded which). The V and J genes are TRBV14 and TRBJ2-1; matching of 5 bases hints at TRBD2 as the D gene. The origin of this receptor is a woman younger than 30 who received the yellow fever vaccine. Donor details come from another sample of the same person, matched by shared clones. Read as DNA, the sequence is TGTGCCAGCAGCCCGGGATTCAGCACCTACAATGAGCAGTTCTTC. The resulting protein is CASSPGFSTYNEQFF.